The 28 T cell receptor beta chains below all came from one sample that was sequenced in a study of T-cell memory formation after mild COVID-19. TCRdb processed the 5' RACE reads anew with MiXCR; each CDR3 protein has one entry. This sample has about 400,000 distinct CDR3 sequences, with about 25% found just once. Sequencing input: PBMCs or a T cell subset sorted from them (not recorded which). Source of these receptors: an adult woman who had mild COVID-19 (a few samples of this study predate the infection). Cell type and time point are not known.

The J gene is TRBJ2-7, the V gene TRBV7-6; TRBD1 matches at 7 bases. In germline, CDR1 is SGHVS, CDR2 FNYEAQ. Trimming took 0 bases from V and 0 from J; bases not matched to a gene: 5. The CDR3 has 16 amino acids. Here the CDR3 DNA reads TGTGCCAGCAGCTTAGCCCCGGGACAGTCCTCCTACGAGCAGTACTTC. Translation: CASSLAPGQSSYEQYF.

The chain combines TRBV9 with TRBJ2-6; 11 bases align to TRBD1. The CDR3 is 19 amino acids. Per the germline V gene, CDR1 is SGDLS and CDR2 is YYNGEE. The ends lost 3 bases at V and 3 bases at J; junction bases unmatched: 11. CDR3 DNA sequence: TGTGCCAGCAGCGCCGGAGGACAGGGGGCGGCTTTTGGGGCCAACGTCCTGACTTTC. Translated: CASSAGGQGAAFGANVLTF.

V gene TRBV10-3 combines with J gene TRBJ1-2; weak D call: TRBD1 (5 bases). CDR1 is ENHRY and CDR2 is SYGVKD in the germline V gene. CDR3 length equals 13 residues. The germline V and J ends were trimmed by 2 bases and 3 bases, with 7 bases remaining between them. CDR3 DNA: TGTGCCATCAGTGAGGGCAGGGACTATGGCTACACCTTC. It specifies CAISEGRDYGYTF.

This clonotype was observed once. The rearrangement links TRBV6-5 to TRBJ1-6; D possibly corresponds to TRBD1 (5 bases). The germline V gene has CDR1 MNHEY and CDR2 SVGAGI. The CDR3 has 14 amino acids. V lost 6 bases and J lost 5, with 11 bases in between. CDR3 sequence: CASRNRQNNSPLHF. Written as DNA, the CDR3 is TGTGCCAGCAGGAACCGACAGAATAATTCACCCCTCCACTTT.

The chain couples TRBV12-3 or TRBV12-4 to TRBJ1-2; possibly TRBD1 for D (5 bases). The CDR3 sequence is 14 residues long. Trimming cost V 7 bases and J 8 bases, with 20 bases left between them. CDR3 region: CASNIGQRVGGYTF. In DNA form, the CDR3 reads TGTGCCAGCAACATAGGACAACGCGTTGGGGGCTACACCTTC.

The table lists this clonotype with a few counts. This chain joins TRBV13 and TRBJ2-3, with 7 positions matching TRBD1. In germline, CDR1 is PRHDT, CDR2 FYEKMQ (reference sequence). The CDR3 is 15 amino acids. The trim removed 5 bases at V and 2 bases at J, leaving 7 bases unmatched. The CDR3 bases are TGTGCCAGCAGCAACCGGGACAGAGACACAGATACGCAGTATTTT. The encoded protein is CASSNRDRDTDTQYF.

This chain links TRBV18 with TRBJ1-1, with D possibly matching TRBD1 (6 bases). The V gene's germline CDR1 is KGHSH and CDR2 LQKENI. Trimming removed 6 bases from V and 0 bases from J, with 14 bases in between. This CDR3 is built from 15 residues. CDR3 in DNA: TGTGCCAGCTCGGGGTCTTACAGGGTGAACACTGAAGCTTTCTTT. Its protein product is CASSGSYRVNTEAFF.

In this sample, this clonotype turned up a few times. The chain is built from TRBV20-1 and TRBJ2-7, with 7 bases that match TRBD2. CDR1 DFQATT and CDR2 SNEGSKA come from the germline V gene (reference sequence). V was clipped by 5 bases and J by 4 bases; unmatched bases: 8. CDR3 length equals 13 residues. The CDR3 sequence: CSAPLAGEYEQYF. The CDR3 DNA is TGCAGTGCTCCTCTCGCGGGAGAGTACGAGCAGTACTTC.

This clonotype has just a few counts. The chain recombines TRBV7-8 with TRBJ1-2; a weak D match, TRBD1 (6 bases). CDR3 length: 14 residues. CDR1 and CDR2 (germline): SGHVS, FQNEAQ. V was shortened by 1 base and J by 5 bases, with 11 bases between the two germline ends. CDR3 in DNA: TGTGCCAGCAGCTTAGGGGTGGGGGCTTATGGCTACACCTTC. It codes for CASSLGVGAYGYTF.

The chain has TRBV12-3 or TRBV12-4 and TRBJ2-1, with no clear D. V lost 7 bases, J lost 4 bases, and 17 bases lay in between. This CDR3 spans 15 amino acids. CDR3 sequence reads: CASTLPELGYNEQFF. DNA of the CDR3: TGTGCCAGCACCCTCCCCGAGCTGGGATACAATGAGCAGTTCTTC.

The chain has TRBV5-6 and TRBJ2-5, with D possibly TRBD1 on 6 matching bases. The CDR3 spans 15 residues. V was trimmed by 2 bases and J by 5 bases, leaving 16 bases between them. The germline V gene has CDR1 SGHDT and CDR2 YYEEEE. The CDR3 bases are TGTGCCAGCAGCTTCCAGGGGAGTCATAGGGAGACCCAGTACTTC. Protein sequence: CASSFQGSHRETQYF.

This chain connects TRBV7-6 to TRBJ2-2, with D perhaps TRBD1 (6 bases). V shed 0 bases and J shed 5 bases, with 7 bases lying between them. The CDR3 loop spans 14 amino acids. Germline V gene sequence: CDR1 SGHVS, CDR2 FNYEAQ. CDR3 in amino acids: CASSLAQGTGELFF. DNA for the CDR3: TGTGCCAGCAGCTTAGCGCAGGGGACCGGGGAGCTGTTTTTT.

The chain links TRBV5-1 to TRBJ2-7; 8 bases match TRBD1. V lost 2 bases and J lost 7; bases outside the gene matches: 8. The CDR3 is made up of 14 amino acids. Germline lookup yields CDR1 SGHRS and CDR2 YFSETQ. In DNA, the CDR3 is TGCGCCAGCAGCTTACAGGGGGGTCTTGATGAGCAGTACTTC. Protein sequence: CASSLQGGLDEQYF.

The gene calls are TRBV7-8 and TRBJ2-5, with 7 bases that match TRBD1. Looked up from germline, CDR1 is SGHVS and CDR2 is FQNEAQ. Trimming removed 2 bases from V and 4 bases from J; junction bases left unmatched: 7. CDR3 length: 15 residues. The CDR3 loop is CASSLRDDRAETQYF. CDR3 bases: TGTGCCAGCAGCTTAAGGGATGACAGGGCAGAGACCCAGTACTTC.

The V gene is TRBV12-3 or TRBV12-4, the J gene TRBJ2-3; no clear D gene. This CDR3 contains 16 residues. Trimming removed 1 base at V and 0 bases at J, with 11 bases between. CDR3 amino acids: CASSLGAVGSTDTQYF. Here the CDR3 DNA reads TGTGCCAGCAGTTTAGGCGCCGTAGGTAGCACAGATACGCAGTATTTT.

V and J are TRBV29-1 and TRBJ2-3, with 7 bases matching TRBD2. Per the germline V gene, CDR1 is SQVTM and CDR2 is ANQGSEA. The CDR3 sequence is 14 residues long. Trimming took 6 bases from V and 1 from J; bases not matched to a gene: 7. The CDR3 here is CSVAQRGRTDTQYF. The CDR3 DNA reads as TGCAGCGTGGCTCAGCGGGGCCGCACAGATACGCAGTATTTT.

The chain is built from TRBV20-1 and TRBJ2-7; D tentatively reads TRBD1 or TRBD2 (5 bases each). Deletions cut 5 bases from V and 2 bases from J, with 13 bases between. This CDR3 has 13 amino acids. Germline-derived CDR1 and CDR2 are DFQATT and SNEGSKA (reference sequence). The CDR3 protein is CSAPGTSPYEQYF. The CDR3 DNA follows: TGCAGTGCTCCCGGGACCTCCCCCTACGAGCAGTACTTC.

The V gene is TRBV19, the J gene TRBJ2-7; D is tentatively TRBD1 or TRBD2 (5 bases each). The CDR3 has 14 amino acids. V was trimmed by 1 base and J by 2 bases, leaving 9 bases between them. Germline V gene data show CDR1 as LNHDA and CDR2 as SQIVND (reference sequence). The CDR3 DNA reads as TGTGCCAGTAGTATAGCGGGGCGGACCTACGAGCAGTACTTC. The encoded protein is CASSIAGRTYEQYF.

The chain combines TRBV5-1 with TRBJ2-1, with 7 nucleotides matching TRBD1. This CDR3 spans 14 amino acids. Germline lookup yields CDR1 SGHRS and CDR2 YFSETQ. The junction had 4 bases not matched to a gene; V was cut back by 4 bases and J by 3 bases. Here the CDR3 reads CASSPGQLYNEQFF. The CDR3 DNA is TGCGCCAGCAGCCCGGGACAGCTCTACAATGAGCAGTTCTTC.

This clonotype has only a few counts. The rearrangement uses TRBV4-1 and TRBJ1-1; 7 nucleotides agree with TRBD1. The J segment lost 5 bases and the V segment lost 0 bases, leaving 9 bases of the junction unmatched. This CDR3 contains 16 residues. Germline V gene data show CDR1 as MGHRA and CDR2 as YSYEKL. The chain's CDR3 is CASSQDRSGGRTEAFF. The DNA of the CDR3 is TGCGCCAGCAGCCAAGATCGGTCAGGGGGACGGACTGAAGCTTTCTTT.

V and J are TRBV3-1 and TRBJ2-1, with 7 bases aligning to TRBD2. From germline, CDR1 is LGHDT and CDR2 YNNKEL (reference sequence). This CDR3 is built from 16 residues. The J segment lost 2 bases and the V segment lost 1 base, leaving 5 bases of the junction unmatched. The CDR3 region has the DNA TGTGCCAGCAGCCAAGGAGCCAGCGGGACCTACAATGAGCAGTTCTTC. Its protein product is CASSQGASGTYNEQFF.

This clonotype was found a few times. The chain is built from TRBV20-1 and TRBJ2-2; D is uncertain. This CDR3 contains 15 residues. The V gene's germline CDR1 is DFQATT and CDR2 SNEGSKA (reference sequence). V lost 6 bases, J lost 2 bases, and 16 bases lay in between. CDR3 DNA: TGCAGTGCCGAAGGAACCGACTTCAACACCGGGGAGCTGTTTTTT. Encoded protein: CSAEGTDFNTGELFF.

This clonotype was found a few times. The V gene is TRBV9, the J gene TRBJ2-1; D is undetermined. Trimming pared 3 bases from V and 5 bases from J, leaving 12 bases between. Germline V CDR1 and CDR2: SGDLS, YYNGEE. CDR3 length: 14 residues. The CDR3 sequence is CASSAFLEDNEQFF. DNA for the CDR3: TGTGCCAGCAGCGCCTTTCTTGAGGACAATGAGCAGTTCTTC. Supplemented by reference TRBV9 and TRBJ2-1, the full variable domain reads DSGVTQTPKHLITATGQRVTLRCSPRSGDLSVYWYQQSLDQGLQFLIQYYNGEERAKGNILERFSAQQFPDLHSELNLSSLELGDSALYFCASSAFLEDNEQFFGPGTRLTVL.

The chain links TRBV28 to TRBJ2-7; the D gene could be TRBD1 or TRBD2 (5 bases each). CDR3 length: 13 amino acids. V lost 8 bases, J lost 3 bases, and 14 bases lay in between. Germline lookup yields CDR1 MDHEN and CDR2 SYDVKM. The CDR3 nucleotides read TGTGCCAGCCGGCCAGGGACCATCTACGAGCAGTACTTC. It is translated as CASRPGTIYEQYF.

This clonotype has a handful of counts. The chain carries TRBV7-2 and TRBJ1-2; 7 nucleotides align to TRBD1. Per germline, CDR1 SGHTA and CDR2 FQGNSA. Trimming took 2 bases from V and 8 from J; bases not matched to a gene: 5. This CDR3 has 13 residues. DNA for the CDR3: TGTGCCAGCAGCTTACGACAGGGTGAGGGCTACACCTTC. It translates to CASSLRQGEGYTF.

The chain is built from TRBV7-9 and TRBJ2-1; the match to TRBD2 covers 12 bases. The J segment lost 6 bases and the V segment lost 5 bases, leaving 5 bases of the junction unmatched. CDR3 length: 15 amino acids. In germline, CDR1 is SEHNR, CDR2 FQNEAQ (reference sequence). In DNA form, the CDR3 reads TGTGCCAGCAGCCCTCTAGCGGGAGGGGCCAATGAGCAGTTCTTC. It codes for CASSPLAGGANEQFF.

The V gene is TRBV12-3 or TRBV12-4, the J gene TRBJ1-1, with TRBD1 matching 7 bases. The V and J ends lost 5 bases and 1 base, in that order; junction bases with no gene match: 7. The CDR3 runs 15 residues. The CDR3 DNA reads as TGTGCCAGCAGTATCGGACGACAGGGGAACACTGAAGCTTTCTTT. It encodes CASSIGRQGNTEAFF.

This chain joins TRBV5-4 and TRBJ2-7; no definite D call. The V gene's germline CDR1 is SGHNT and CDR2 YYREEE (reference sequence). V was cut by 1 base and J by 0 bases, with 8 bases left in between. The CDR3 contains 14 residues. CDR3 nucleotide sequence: TGTGCCAGCAGCTTGTCTAGTCTCTCCTACGAGCAGTACTTC. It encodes CASSLSSLSYEQYF.